The 31 T cell receptor beta chains given below trace back to one sample, sequenced in a study of shared clonotypes between healthy human individuals. The data were produced by immunoSEQ multiplex PCR, yet TCRdb's version contains in-frame clones alone and is incomplete. The sample lists about 2.2 million clones; under 95% were seen once. CD45RO-negative cells were positively selected for CCR7, leaving out terminally differentiated effector memory CD45RA+ cells. What was sequenced was naive CD8+ T cells from PBMCs. These receptors all come from a man between 18 and 29 years old in good health. Some clones in this sample may be carry-over from other donors' samples.

The chain has TRBV2 and TRBJ1-5; 7 bases are shared with TRBD1. Germline V lookup: CDR1 SNHLY, CDR2 FYNNEI. V shed 3 bases, J shed 5 bases, and the junction held 4 bases outside the gene matches. This CDR3 contains 14 residues. CDR3 sequence (DNA): TGTGCCAGCAGTGACAGGGGGTACGATCAGCCCCAGCATTTT. The encoded protein is CASSDRGYDQPQHF.

This chain connects TRBV27 to TRBJ2-1; tentative D call: TRBD1 (5 bases). CDR1 MNHEY and CDR2 SMNVEV come from the germline V gene (reference sequence). Trimming stripped 6 bases from V and 3 bases from J, with 18 bases between. The CDR3 length is 16 residues. The CDR3 DNA reads as TGTGCCAGCAGCCAAGGACAAGGTTCGGACTACAATGAGCAGTTCTTC. Translation: CASSQGQGSDYNEQFF.

This chain links TRBV27 with TRBJ2-4, with 8 bases identical to TRBD2. Germline lookup yields CDR1 MNHEY and CDR2 SMNVEV (reference sequence). CDR3 size: 15 residues. With 2 bases clipped from V and 4 bases from J, the junction kept 4 bases outside the gene matches. The CDR3 DNA reads TGTGCCAGCAGTTTAACCAGCGGGGGTAAAAACATTCAGTACTTC. This translates into CASSLTSGGKNIQYF.

V gene TRBV7-9 combines with J gene TRBJ1-5, with D possibly matching TRBD1 (5 bases). V lost 1 base and J 7 bases, leaving 8 bases between the germline ends. The CDR3 contains 13 residues. The germline V gene encodes CDR1 SEHNR and CDR2 FQNEAQ (reference sequence). CDR3 amino acids: CASSLGKGQPQHF. In DNA form, the CDR3 reads TGTGCCAGCAGCTTAGGGAAGGGGCAGCCCCAGCATTTT. The full variable domain, with the rest looked up from reference TRBV7-9 and TRBJ1-5, is DTGVSQNPRHKITKRGQNVTFRCDPISEHNRLYWYRQTLGQGPEFLTYFQNEAQLEKSRLLSDRFSAERPKGSFSTLEIQRTEQGDSAMYLCASSLGKGQPQHFGDGTRLSIL.

J is TRBJ2-7 and V is TRBV9; possibly TRBD1 for D (5 bases). This CDR3 spans 13 amino acids. V was pared by 3 bases and J by 3 bases, with 10 bases between. Per germline, CDR1 SGDLS and CDR2 YYNGEE. The CDR3 reads CASSATENYEQYF. CDR3 in DNA: TGTGCCAGCAGCGCGACAGAGAACTACGAGCAGTACTTC.

The CDR3 spells CASSLSWAGDTGELFF. The CDR3 DNA follows: TGTGCCAGCAGTTTATCTTGGGCAGGGGACACCGGGGAGCTGTTTTTT. The J gene is TRBJ2-2, the V gene TRBV28; maybe TRBD1 (6 bases). The CDR3 is 16 residues long. Germline-derived CDR1 and CDR2 are MDHEN and SYDVKM. V was pared by 1 base and J by 3 bases, with 12 bases between.

This rearrangement joins TRBV6-1 to TRBJ2-3; D is possibly TRBD2 (6 bases). Trimming removed 0 bases at V and 2 bases at J, with 9 bases between. The CDR3 sequence is 15 residues long. Germline values: CDR1 MNHNS, CDR2 SASEGT. The chain's CDR3 is CASSEAGGSTDTQYF. The CDR3 DNA reads as TGTGCCAGCAGTGAAGCTGGGGGGTCCACAGATACGCAGTATTTT.

On this clone itself: The sample carries other DNA sequences with the same CDR3. The chain employs TRBV19 and TRBJ2-7, with D maybe TRBD1 (5 bases). There are 14 residues in the CDR3. The germline gives CDR1 LNHDA, CDR2 SQIVND (reference sequence). V was cut by 3 bases and J by 1 base, with 10 bases left in between. CDR3 in DNA: TGTGCCAGTAGTATCCGCCAGGGTTCCTACGAGCAGTACTTC. Translation: CASSIRQGSYEQYF.

The V call is TRBV19, the J call TRBJ2-2; D could derive from TRBD1 or TRBD2 (5 bases each). The V end lost 3 bases, the J end lost 6 bases, and 17 bases lay between the germline ends. CDR3 length: 16 amino acids. CDR1 and CDR2 from the germline V gene are LNHDA and SQIVND (reference sequence). CDR3 sequence: CASSILRGVRSGELFF. CDR3 DNA: TGTGCCAGTAGTATTCTTAGGGGAGTCCGATCCGGGGAGCTGTTTTTT. The full variable domain, completed using reference TRBV19 and TRBJ2-2, is DGGITQSPKYLFRKEGQNVTLSCEQNLNHDAMYWYRQDPGQGLRLIYYSQIVNDFQKGDIAEGYSVSREKKESFPLTVTSAQKNPTAFYLCASSILRGVRSGELFFGEGSRLTVL.

The chain is built from TRBV10-3 and TRBJ2-1, with D perhaps given as TRBD1 or TRBD2 (5 bases each). The V end lost 4 bases, the J end lost 5 bases, and 12 bases lay between the germline ends. The CDR3 loop spans 14 amino acids. Germline V gives CDR1 ENHRY, CDR2 SYGVKD. The CDR3 loop is CAISGRDRDNEQFF. The CDR3 nucleotides read TGTGCCATCAGTGGCCGGGACCGGGACAATGAGCAGTTCTTC.

This clone has just one count. V and J are TRBV5-4 and TRBJ2-7; D may be TRBD2 (5 bases). With 0 bases removed from V and 6 bases from J, the gap between germline ends came to 13 bases. The germline CDR1 and CDR2 sequences are SGHNT and YYREEE (reference sequence). The CDR3 is 14 residues long. The CDR3 reads CASSLVPGISEQYF. The CDR3 DNA is TGTGCCAGCAGCTTGGTACCCGGGATTTCCGAGCAGTACTTC.

The chain is built from TRBV6-4 and TRBJ2-1, with 9 bases aligning to TRBD2. The trim removed 3 bases at V and 8 bases at J, leaving 5 bases unmatched. This CDR3 comprises 14 residues. Germline assignment: CDR1 MRHNA and CDR2 SNTAGT. As DNA, the CDR3 is TGTGCCAGCAGTGAGGCGGGAGGGAGTCATGAGCAGTTCTTC. It specifies CASSEAGGSHEQFF.

Concerning this clone itself: Other DNA sequences in the same sample also yield this CDR3. The gene calls are TRBV7-9 and TRBJ1-2; TRBD1 matches at 9 bases. J was trimmed by 2 bases and V by 1 base; bases with no gene match: 2. CDR1 and CDR2 from the germline V gene are SEHNR and FQNEAQ (reference sequence). The CDR3 runs 15 residues. Written as DNA, the CDR3 is TGTGCCAGCAGCTTAGTAGGACAGGGGAACTATGGCTACACCTTC. This gives the protein CASSLVGQGNYGYTF.

In DNA form, the CDR3 reads TGCGCCAGCAGCCAAGAAGGGACATTAGATAATGAAAAACTGTTTTTT. Protein sequence: CASSQEGTLDNEKLFF. J is TRBJ1-4 and V is TRBV4-1; weak D call: TRBD1 (6 bases). Trimming cost V 0 bases and J 4 bases, with 12 bases left between them. The CDR3 contains 16 residues. The V gene's germline CDR1 is MGHRA and CDR2 YSYEKL.

The chain links TRBV4-3 to TRBJ2-5, with D possibly matching TRBD2 (6 bases). The CDR3 contains 15 residues. Trimming removed 1 base from V and 3 bases from J, with 12 bases in between. Germline V gene data show CDR1 as LGHNA and CDR2 as YSLEER. CDR3: CASSQGDSGKETQYF. CDR3 bases: TGCGCCAGCAGCCAAGGTGATAGCGGCAAAGAGACCCAGTACTTC.

The rearrangement uses TRBV7-9 and TRBJ2-5, with D perhaps matching TRBD1 (7 bases). Trimming took off 4 bases at V and 9 bases at J, with 18 bases between the two ends. Germline V gene lookup returns CDR1 SEHNR and CDR2 FQNEAQ (reference sequence). This CDR3 spans 14 amino acids. The CDR3 nucleotides are TGTGCCAGCAGCTCGCAGGGGGGAAGGGAACCCCAGTACTTC. It encodes CASSSQGGREPQYF.

This chain links TRBV15 with TRBJ1-1; 9 bases are shared with TRBD1. Germline CDR1 reads LNHNV; CDR2 reads YYDKDF (reference sequence). Trimming took 2 bases from V and 5 from J; bases not matched to a gene: 6. This CDR3 region has 15 residues. The CDR3, as DNA: TGTGCCACCAGCAGACTCACAGGGGGCCAAACTGAAGCTTTCTTT. This gives the protein CATSRLTGGQTEAFF.

CDR3 sequence: CASSKVEGDNEQFF. The CDR3 DNA reads as TGTGCCAGCAGCAAAGTTGAGGGTGACAATGAGCAGTTCTTC. The chain links TRBV21-1 to TRBJ2-1; the table calls TRBD2, which could not be checked here. TRBV21-1 is tagged as a pseudogene. This CDR3 has 14 residues.

The gene calls are TRBV27 and TRBJ2-1, with 11 bases fitting TRBD2. The germline CDR1 and CDR2 sequences are MNHEY and SMNVEV (reference sequence). Germline trimming cut 6 bases from V and 9 bases from J; bases unmatched to any gene: 16. The CDR3 spans 17 residues. The chain's CDR3 is CASSPPPGLAGGSEQFF. In nucleotides, the CDR3 is TGTGCCAGCAGCCCCCCCCCGGGCCTAGCGGGAGGTTCTGAGCAGTTCTTC.

This clone was seen only once. A much larger clone lies one base from this, so it may be a read error. Other DNA sequences in this sample translate to the same CDR3. The chain employs TRBV11-2 and TRBJ2-1; 11 bases line up with TRBD2. Germline V gives CDR1 SGHAT, CDR2 FQNNGV. The CDR3 has 16 amino acids. V gave up 5 bases and J gave up 0 bases; unmatched junction bases: 3. As DNA, the CDR3 is TGTGCCAGCAGCCCCACTAGCGGGAGCTCCTACAATGAGCAGTTCTTC. Translated, it gives CASSPTSGSSYNEQFF.

In this sample, this clone turned up once. In DNA form, the CDR3 reads TGTGCCAGCAGCGGGGGACAGGGTCTCATCTACGAGCAGTACTTC. Translated, it gives CASSGGQGLIYEQYF. The gene calls are TRBV9 and TRBJ2-7; TRBD1 aligns across 9 bases. CDR1 and CDR2 from the germline V gene are SGDLS and YYNGEE. V shed 3 bases and J 3 bases; nucleotides not matched to a gene: 7. This CDR3 comprises 15 residues.

CDR3 nucleotides: TGTGCCAGCAGTGAGACACATAGTTCCTACGAGCAGTACTTC. It codes for CASSETHSSYEQYF. The chain links TRBV2 to TRBJ2-7; D uncertain. The CDR3 consists of 14 residues. Germline loops: CDR1 SNHLY, CDR2 FYNNEI. The V and J ends lost 3 bases and 1 base respectively, with 10 bases between them.

On this clone: At one boundary the junction diverges from the germline segment, which might be a read error. The rearrangement links TRBV9 to TRBJ2-1; no firm D call. CDR1 is SGDLS and CDR2 is YYNGEE in the germline V gene. This CDR3 comprises 12 residues. CDR3 DNA sequence: TGTGCCAGCAGCCCTCGATACAGTGAGCAGTTCTTC. Amino acids: CASSPRYSEQFF.

The chain is built from TRBV15 and TRBJ2-1; D is possibly TRBD2 (6 bases). V was shortened by 5 bases and J by 0 bases, with 17 bases between the two germline ends. The CDR3 is 17 amino acids. Germline V gene data show CDR1 as LNHNV and CDR2 as YYDKDF (reference sequence). The CDR3 DNA is TGTGCCACCAGCCTCTCACCGGGGGTAGGCTCCTACAATGAGCAGTTCTTC. It codes for CATSLSPGVGSYNEQFF.

The genes are TRBV29-1 and TRBJ1-1; D not certain. The length of the CDR3 is 13 residues. Germline CDR1 and CDR2: SQVTM and ANQGSEA. The V gene lost 6 bases and the J gene lost 0 bases, with 11 bases spanning the gap. The CDR3 DNA is TGCAGCGTGTCGGCAGCAATGAACACTGAAGCTTTCTTT. It encodes CSVSAAMNTEAFF.

The chain uses TRBV28 and TRBJ2-3, with 7 bases fitting TRBD1. The V and J ends lost 8 bases and 4 bases, in that order; junction bases with no gene match: 6. This CDR3 region has 13 residues. The V gene's germline CDR1 is MDHEN and CDR2 SYDVKM. CDR3 loop: CASVRGIADTQYF. CDR3 in DNA: TGTGCCAGCGTCAGGGGGATCGCAGATACGCAGTATTTT.

CDR3 DNA sequence: TGTGCCAGCAGTGAAGTGGGACAGGGCTTCTACGAGCAGTACTTC. It translates to CASSEVGQGFYEQYF. J is TRBJ2-7 and V is TRBV6-1, with 9 bases lining up with TRBD1. V was pared by 1 base and J by 3 bases, with 4 bases of the junction left unmatched. This CDR3 contains 15 residues. Germline CDR1 and CDR2: MNHNS and SASEGT.

The count of this clone is one. CDR3 nucleotides: TGTGCCAGCAGCTCCACACTAGCGGGAGGCTCCGGGATGTTGTACCAAGAGACCCAGTACTTC. It is translated as CASSSTLAGGSGMLYQETQYF. The chain joins TRBV7-8 to TRBJ2-5; TRBD2 agrees at 12 bases. CDR3 length: 21 amino acids. Germline trimming cut 4 bases from V and 0 bases from J; bases unmatched to any gene: 18. Germline V gene data show CDR1 as SGHVS and CDR2 as FQNEAQ. Drawing the rest from reference TRBV7-8 and TRBJ2-5, the complete variable domain is GAGVSQSPRYKVAKRGQDVALRCDPISGHVSLFWYQQALGQGPEFLTYFQNEAQLDKSGLPSDRFFAERPEGSVSTLKIQRTQQEDSAVYLCASSSTLAGGSGMLYQETQYFGPGTRLLVL.

The V call is TRBV5-1, the J call TRBJ1-2; D perhaps matches TRBD1 (6 bases). V gave up 4 bases and J gave up 3 bases, with 13 bases separating them. The CDR3 sequence is 14 residues long. Germline V lookup: CDR1 SGHRS, CDR2 YFSETQ. CDR3 sequence (DNA): TGCGCCAGCAGCCCGACCGGGACATACTATGGCTACACCTTC. As protein: CASSPTGTYYGYTF.

The rearrangement uses TRBV7-9 and TRBJ2-7, with D unresolved. Germline CDR1 is SEHNR and CDR2 is FQNEAQ (reference sequence). This CDR3 has 13 amino acids. Trimming took off 4 bases at V and 7 bases at J, with 14 bases between the two ends. In DNA form, the CDR3 reads TGTGCCAGCAGCTCCTCGACGGATAGGGAGCAGTACTTC. Encoded protein: CASSSSTDREQYF.

V gene TRBV28 combines with J gene TRBJ2-1, with D maybe TRBD2 (5 bases). The CDR3 spans 15 residues. V was clipped by 8 bases and J by 6 bases, with 20 bases between them. Germline loops: CDR1 MDHEN, CDR2 SYDVKM. DNA for the CDR3: TGTGCCAGCTTGGCGGGCGGGCCCGATGCCAATGAGCAGTTCTTC. Its protein is CASLAGGPDANEQFF. The full variable domain, with the rest looked up from reference TRBV28 and TRBJ2-1, is DVKVTQSSRYLVKRTGEKVFLECVQDMDHENMFWYRQDPGLGLRLIYFSYDVKMKEKGDIPEGYSVSREKKERFSLILESASTNQTSMYLCASLAGGPDANEQFFGPGTRLTVL.